These T cell receptor beta chains were read from a single sample in a study of T-cell memory formation after mild COVID-19. TCRdb used MiXCR to reprocess the 5' RACE reads, holding one entry per CDR3 protein. The data hold 560,000 or so distinct CDR3 sequences, with around 15% observed a single time. The sequenced material came from PBMCs or a T cell subset sorted from them (not recorded which). The receptors derive from an adult woman who had mild COVID-19 (a few samples of this study predate the infection). Cell type and time point are not known. Both conserved end residues are part of each CDR3. The D gene is left open where the match is weak. Size is omitted from some rows. Given values are once, few, many or a class for expanded clones.

cdr3_nt,cdr3_aa,clone_size,d_call,j_call,v_call
TGTGCCAGCAGCCAAGAAGGAGCGAACAAGAGGGCAGATACGCAGTATTTT,CASSQEGANKRADTQYF,NA,NA,TRBJ2-3,TRBV4-2
TGTGCCAGCAGTTTAGCCGATCTTGGAACTGAAGCTTTCTTT,CASSLADLGTEAFF,few,NA,TRBJ1-1,TRBV12-3/TRBV12-4
TGTGCCAGCAGCCCGATATCGGGGCTTTCCTACGAGCAGTACTTC,CASSPISGLSYEQYF,NA,NA,TRBJ2-7,TRBV9
TGTGCCAGCAGTCCCAGCAGCACCCAACCTCCCGACAGGGGCCCCTACAATGAGCAGTTCTTC,CASSPSSTQPPDRGPYNEQFF,NA,NA,TRBJ2-1,TRBV3-2
TGTGCCAGCAGCCTGGGACAGGGCTACTCGCGGGGGAATGAGCAGTTCTTC,CASSLGQGYSRGNEQFF,few,TRBD1,TRBJ2-1,TRBV7-8
TGCGCCAGCAGCTTCTCGGATAGAGTCGATGAGCAGTTCTTC,CASSFSDRVDEQFF,NA,NA,TRBJ2-1,TRBV5-1
TGTGCCAGCAGCTCTGGATACTCCTACGAGCAGTACTTC,CASSSGYSYEQYF,NA,NA,TRBJ2-7,TRBV11-2
TGTGCCAGCAGCTTGGTGGGTATGGTCACAGATACGCAGTATTTT,CASSLVGMVTDTQYF,NA,NA,TRBJ2-3,TRBV7-9
TGTGCCAGCAGCTTAGAGACAACTCTGAATGGCTACACCTTC,CASSLETTLNGYTF,NA,NA,TRBJ1-2,TRBV7-9
TGTGCCAGCAGTTTTGGAGCGGGACTCGAGCAGTACTTC,CASSFGAGLEQYF,few,TRBD2,TRBJ2-7,TRBV12-3/TRBV12-4
TGTGCCAGCACCCGACGTGGGGACTACAATGAGCAGTTCTTC,CASTRRGDYNEQFF,few,NA,TRBJ2-1,TRBV11-2
TGCAGTGCTAGTAACAGGGGTTCTGGAAACACCATATATTTT,CSASNRGSGNTIYF,NA,TRBD1,TRBJ1-3,TRBV20-1
TGTGCCAGCAGTACCGCTAGCGGGCCAACCTACGAGCAGTACTTC,CASSTASGPTYEQYF,NA,TRBD2,TRBJ2-7,TRBV6-6
TGCAGTGCTGGCTACAGGGAGACCTACGAGCAGTACTTC,CSAGYRETYEQYF,NA,NA,TRBJ2-7,TRBV20-1
TGTGCCAGCAGTTGGACTAGCGGGAACACAGATACGCAGTATTTT,CASSWTSGNTDTQYF,NA,TRBD2,TRBJ2-3,TRBV6-6
TGTGCCAGCAGCTTCGGCAGGGGAGACATTCAGTACTTC,CASSFGRGDIQYF,NA,NA,TRBJ2-4,TRBV7-9
TGTGCCAGCAGCGAGAACTTGGACGTAGAAGATACGCAGTATTTT,CASSENLDVEDTQYF,NA,NA,TRBJ2-3,TRBV7-8
TGTGCCAGTAGCCGACTAGCGGGGGGGGAGGTTACGCAGTATTTT,CASSRLAGGEVTQYF,NA,TRBD2,TRBJ2-3,TRBV19
TGTGCCAGCAGTTACTCCTGGGGGAAAGATACGCAGTATTTT,CASSYSWGKDTQYF,once,NA,TRBJ2-3,TRBV6-6
TGTGCCAGCTCACCGGGGGCAGTCTCCTACAATGAGCAGTTCTTC,CASSPGAVSYNEQFF,many,NA,TRBJ2-1,TRBV18
TGTGCCAGCAGCCCGGGGGACTTCCGTTTAACAGATACGCAGTATTTT,CASSPGDFRLTDTQYF,NA,NA,TRBJ2-3,TRBV7-9
TGTGCTAGTGGTCCCGGCACTGAAGCTTTCTTT,CASGPGTEAFF,NA,NA,TRBJ1-1,TRBV12-5